Presented here are 9 T cell receptor beta chains from one specimen sequenced in a study of blood T cell repertoires in COVID-19. Produced via immunoSEQ multiplex PCR; TCRdb's table is partial and in-frame only. The table lists 260,000 or so clones, 65% to 90% of them singletons. The sample taken for sequencing was peripheral blood. Receptor source: a woman in her seventies with acute or convalescent COVID-19.

V and J are TRBV4-2 and TRBJ2-1; D unresolved. This CDR3 contains 14 residues. Trimming pared 0 bases from V and 4 bases from J, leaving 7 bases between. Germline V CDR1 and CDR2: LGHNA, YNFKEQ. The CDR3 DNA reads as TGTGCCAGCAGCCAAGATGAGGCTTACAATGAGCAGTTCTTC. Translating it yields CASSQDEAYNEQFF.

The rearrangement links TRBV18 to TRBJ1-6; D perhaps matches TRBD1 (6 bases). The germline V gene has CDR1 KGHSH and CDR2 LQKENI. With 3 bases removed from V and 5 bases from J, the gap between germline ends came to 14 bases. CDR3 length equals 16 residues. CDR3 residues: CASSPNRAPNNSPLHF. In DNA, the CDR3 is TGTGCCAGCTCACCGAACAGGGCCCCAAATAATTCACCCCTCCACTTT. The variable domain in full, with the rest retrieved from reference TRBV18 and TRBJ1-6, is NAGVMQNPRHLVRRRGQEARLRCSPMKGHSHVYWYRQLPEEGLKFMVYLQKENIIDESGMPKERFSAEFPKEGPSILRIQQVVRGDSAAYFCASSPNRAPNNSPLHFGNGTRLTVT.

This clone was observed a handful of times. The rearrangement links TRBV24-1 to TRBJ1-2; TRBD1 aligns across 8 bases. Germline loops: CDR1 KGHDR, CDR2 SFDVKD. The CDR3 length is 14 residues. V lost 0 bases to trimming and J lost 6 bases; unmatched junction nucleotides: 2. CDR3 bases: TGTGCCACCAGTGATTTGACAGGGGGAAATGGCTACACCTTC. Amino acid sequence: CATSDLTGGNGYTF.

The rearrangement uses TRBV14 and TRBJ1-2; TRBD1 might be the D (6 bases). V was clipped by 1 base and J by 7 bases, with 7 bases between them. The V gene's germline CDR1 is SGHDN and CDR2 FVKESK. The CDR3 covers 12 residues. This CDR3 is CASSQGRGGYTF. DNA of the CDR3: TGTGCCAGCAGCCAAGGCAGGGGTGGCTACACCTTC. The full variable domain, rest sourced from reference TRBV14 and TRBJ1-2, is EAGVTQFPSHSVIEKGQTVTLRCDPISGHDNLYWYRRVMGKEIKFLLHFVKESKQDESGMPNNRFLAERTGGTYSTLKVQPAELEDSGVYFCASSQGRGGYTFGSGTRLTVV.

This rearrangement joins TRBV7-2 to TRBJ2-7, with D tentatively TRBD1 (7 bases). The germline V gene has CDR1 SGHTA and CDR2 FQGNSA. CDR3 length equals 15 residues. Trimming pared 5 bases from V and 1 base from J, leaving 15 bases between. The DNA of the CDR3 is TGTGCCAGCAGCCCCCAGGGGGGCCCTTCCTACGAGCAGTACTTC. It codes for CASSPQGGPSYEQYF.

This chain links TRBV7-9 with TRBJ1-5; 7 bases fit TRBD1. Losses at the gene ends were 3 bases for V and 4 bases for J; bases not matched to a gene: 3. Germline-derived CDR1 and CDR2 are SEHNR and FQNEAQ (reference sequence). The CDR3 is made up of 14 amino acids. CDR3 coding DNA: TGTGCCAGCAGCTTGGGACAGCCGAATCAGCCCCAGCATTTT. This gives the protein CASSLGQPNQPQHF.

The chain has TRBV7-2 and TRBJ1-5, with 9 bases lining up with TRBD1. The CDR3 totals 15 residues. Germline V CDR1 and CDR2: SGHTA, FQGNSA. The J segment lost 6 bases and the V segment lost 4 bases, leaving 7 bases of the junction unmatched. In nucleotides, the CDR3 is TGTGCCAGCAGCTCCCGGGACAGGGTGGGTCAGCCCCAGCATTTT. Residues: CASSSRDRVGQPQHF.

V gene TRBV7-6 combines with J gene TRBJ2-1; 12 nucleotides line up with TRBD2. The length of the CDR3 is 20 residues. V lost 3 bases to trimming and J lost 0 bases; unmatched junction nucleotides: 12. Germline V CDR1 and CDR2: SGHVS, FNYEAQ. CDR3 nucleotide sequence: TGTGCCAGCAGCTTCTCTGGACTAGCGGGGTCGACGAGCTCCTACAATGAGCAGTTCTTC. Amino acid sequence: CASSFSGLAGSTSSYNEQFF.

This sequence joins TRBV5-1 and TRBJ2-7, with D possibly TRBD2 on 5 matching bases. Germline CDR1 SGHRS, CDR2 YFSETQ. V lost 1 base, J lost 3 bases, and 14 bases lay in between. The CDR3 covers 15 residues. The CDR3 reads CASSLSEREFYEQYF. The CDR3 DNA is TGCGCCAGCAGCTTGTCGGAGAGGGAATTCTACGAGCAGTACTTC.